This T cell receptor (beta chain) comes out of a study of blood T cell repertoires in COVID-19. Per the study methods: Nucleated cell counts were estimated from reference gene primer amplification. Clones were read by immunoSEQ multiplex PCR, and TCRdb kept only the in-frame ones, dropping some. The DNA was the basis for D and trimming; V, J and clone size are from that table. The data hold approximately 180,000 clones, with more than 70% observed a single time. Each participant's cohort was designated according to participant-reported clinical history. V lost 6 bases to trimming and J lost 8 bases, with 14 bases between them. The CDR3 is made up of 13 amino acids. The germline gives CDR1 SQVTM, CDR2 ANQGSEA.

The TCR was taken from a man in his forties who had recovered from COVID-19. V and J are TRBV29-1 and TRBJ1-6, with unresolved D. Sequenced sample: PBMCs or T cells enriched from blood (not recorded which). CDR3 DNA: TGCAGCGTAGGTAGCAGCCATGATTCACCCCTCCACTTT. This gives the protein CSVGSSHDSPLHF.